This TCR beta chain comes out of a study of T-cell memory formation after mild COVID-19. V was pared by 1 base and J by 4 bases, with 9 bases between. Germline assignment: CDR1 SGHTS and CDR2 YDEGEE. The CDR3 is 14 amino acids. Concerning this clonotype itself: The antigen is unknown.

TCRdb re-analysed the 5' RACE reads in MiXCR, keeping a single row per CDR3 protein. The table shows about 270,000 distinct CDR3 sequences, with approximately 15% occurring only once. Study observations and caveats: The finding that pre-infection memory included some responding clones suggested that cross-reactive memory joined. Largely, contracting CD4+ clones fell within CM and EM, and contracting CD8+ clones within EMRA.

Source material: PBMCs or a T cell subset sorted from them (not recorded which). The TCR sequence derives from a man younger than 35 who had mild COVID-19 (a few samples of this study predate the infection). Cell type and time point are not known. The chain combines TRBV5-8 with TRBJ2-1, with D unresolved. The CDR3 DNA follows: TGTGCCAGCAGCTTGTCGTCAGCTTACAATGAGCAGTTCTTC. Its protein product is CASSLSSAYNEQFF.